These 4 T cell receptor beta chains were all obtained from the same sample, sequenced in a study of PD-1 blockade in classical Hodgkin lymphoma. Profiling relied on immunoSEQ multiplex PCR, and the TCRdb table lists in-frame clones only, not all of them. This table holds 9,500 to 12,000 clones, roughly 80% found once. Brentuximab vedotin exposure varied, and every patient relapsed after autologous stem cell transplantation. Magnetic negative selection of thawed PBMCs yielded the CD8+ T cells. This specimen was CD8+ T cells from blood, taken at baseline. The origin of the receptors is a human donor with classical Hodgkin lymphoma.

This chain links TRBV30 with TRBJ1-1; no clear D. The ends were cut back, 2 bases at V and 4 bases at J, with 8 bases in the middle. This CDR3 has 12 amino acids. Germline CDR1 GTSNPN, CDR2 SVGIG (reference sequence). CDR3 residues: CAWSSPVTEAFF. CDR3 DNA: TGTGCCTGGAGTTCCCCTGTCACTGAAGCTTTCTTT.

The rearrangement uses TRBV6-6 and TRBJ2-3; D not resolved. Trimming removed 1 base from V and 4 bases from J, with 6 bases in between. This CDR3 region has 13 residues. CDR1 and CDR2 (germline): MNHNY, SVGAGI (reference sequence). CDR3 bases: TGTGCCAGCAGTTACTTTGAGGCAGATACGCAGTATTTT. Translated, it gives CASSYFEADTQYF.

The chain carries TRBV6-1 and TRBJ2-7; D is uncertain. Trimming took 3 bases from V and 4 from J, leaving 7 bases between them. CDR3 length: 12 residues. Germline V gene data show CDR1 as MNHNS and CDR2 as SASEGT. CDR3 region: CASSEWRYEQYF. The CDR3 DNA follows: TGTGCCAGCAGTGAGTGGAGATACGAGCAGTACTTC.

The rearrangement joins TRBV28 to TRBJ2-7, with 10 bases fitting TRBD2. The CDR3 has 16 amino acids. Germline CDR1 MDHEN, CDR2 SYDVKM. V lost 5 bases to trimming and J lost 3 bases; unmatched junction nucleotides: 10. In nucleotides, the CDR3 is TGTGCCAGCAGTATACCGGGACTAGCGACTTTCTACGAGCAGTACTTC. It yields the protein CASSIPGLATFYEQYF.